The 10 T cell receptor beta chains below come from one sample, sequenced in a study of blood T cell repertoires in COVID-19. Assay: immunoSEQ multiplex PCR; the TCRdb copy retains only in-frame clones and omits some. The table lists 50,000 to 60,000 clones, about 82% of them singletons. Sequenced input: peripheral blood. These receptors all stem from a human donor in a cohort sampled during active COVID-19.

The chain joins TRBV5-6 to TRBJ1-2, with 8 bases fitting TRBD1. Trimming took 5 bases from V and 4 from J; bases not matched to a gene: 7. The CDR3 loop spans 14 amino acids. CDR1 and CDR2 from the germline V gene are SGHDT and YYEEEE. The chain's CDR3 is CASRKGTGPYGYTF. The CDR3 nucleotides are TGTGCCAGCAGGAAAGGGACAGGACCCTATGGCTACACCTTC.

This chain uses TRBV14 with TRBJ2-5; 7 bases are shared with TRBD2. Looked up from germline, CDR1 is SGHDN and CDR2 is FVKESK. The ends lost 1 base at V and 4 bases at J; junction bases unmatched: 21. The CDR3 runs 20 residues. The CDR3 sequence is CASSQANWAGVSRRRETQYF. Here the CDR3 DNA reads TGTGCCAGCAGCCAAGCAAATTGGGCGGGAGTCTCCCGTAGGAGAGAGACCCAGTACTTC.

V and J are TRBV6-6 and TRBJ1-5; D is ambiguous. Germline CDR1 reads MNHNY; CDR2 reads SVGAGI (reference sequence). The CDR3 length is 14 residues. Trimming took 6 bases from V and 2 from J, leaving 11 bases between them. The CDR3 bases are TGTGCCAGCAGCCCCGCGGCGCGCAATCAGCCCCAGCATTTT. Translation gives CASSPAARNQPQHF.

This clone was found once. This chain joins TRBV7-8 and TRBJ2-1; the match to TRBD2 covers 13 bases. V shed 4 bases and J 7 bases; nucleotides not matched to a gene: 10. Per germline, CDR1 SGHVS and CDR2 FQNEAQ. The CDR3 runs to 17 residues. The DNA for the CDR3 is TGTGCCAGCAGCTCTGGGACTAGCGGGATGGGGGTGAATGAGCAGTTCTTC. Residues: CASSSGTSGMGVNEQFF.

The chain has TRBV6-5 and TRBJ2-5, with TRBD2 matching 9 bases. The CDR3 is 15 residues long. Unmatched junction bases numbered 12, after V lost 7 bases and J lost 6 bases. CDR1 is MNHEY and CDR2 is SVGAGI in the germline V gene. The chain's CDR3 is CASTHPLAGQKTQYF. CDR3 nucleotide sequence: TGTGCCAGCACCCACCCCCTAGCGGGACAAAAGACCCAGTACTTC.

The chain has TRBV11-2 and TRBJ2-7; 7 bases map to TRBD2. J was trimmed by 1 base and V by 5 bases; bases with no gene match: 8. This CDR3 region has 15 residues. The V gene's germline CDR1 is SGHAT and CDR2 FQNNGV. CDR3 loop: CASSPREGPSYEQYF. The CDR3, as DNA: TGTGCCAGCAGCCCAAGGGAGGGGCCTTCCTACGAGCAGTACTTC.

The chain carries TRBV6-5 and TRBJ2-2, with 9 bases lining up with TRBD1. Germline lookup yields CDR1 MNHEY and CDR2 SVGAGI. The length of the CDR3 is 15 residues. Germline trimming cut 4 bases from V and 8 bases from J; bases unmatched to any gene: 8. CDR3 nucleotide sequence: TGTGCCAGCAGTTTAAACAGGGGGCTAGGAGGGGAGCTGTTTTTT. It codes for CASSLNRGLGGELFF.

This rearrangement joins TRBV5-1 to TRBJ2-5; D possibly corresponds to TRBD2 (5 bases). Germline V lookup: CDR1 SGHRS, CDR2 YFSETQ. There are 14 residues in the CDR3. V gave up 4 bases and J gave up 1 base, with 11 bases separating them. CDR3 nucleotides: TGCGCCAGCAGCGCACGCCGGGGCCAAGAGACCCAGTACTTC. Protein sequence: CASSARRGQETQYF.

This chain joins TRBV28 and TRBJ2-1; 8 bases align to TRBD2. The CDR3 runs to 15 residues. CDR1 is MDHEN, CDR2 SYDVKM, per germline. V shed 1 base, J shed 3 bases, and the junction held 2 bases outside the gene matches. The CDR3 DNA follows: TGTGCCAGCAGTTTATTACTAGCGGTCTACAATGAGCAGTTCTTC. As protein: CASSLLLAVYNEQFF.

This clone occurred a few times. The CDR3 loop is CASSQETTGFADTQYF. CDR3 nucleotide sequence: TGTGCCAGCAGCCAAGAAACGACTGGCTTTGCGGATACGCAGTATTTT. V and J are TRBV4-2 and TRBJ2-3; no clear D gene. Germline CDR1 reads LGHNA; CDR2 reads YNFKEQ. Trimming left V 0 bases short and J 6 bases short, with 16 bases between. This CDR3 comprises 16 residues.